These 13 T cell receptor beta chains came from one sample sequenced in a study of shared clonotypes between healthy human individuals. The data were produced by immunoSEQ multiplex PCR, yet TCRdb's version contains in-frame clones alone and is incomplete. The sample consists of more than 550,000 clones, roughly 91% of them appearing once. The sequencing sample was made of memory CD8+ T cells from PBMCs. The subset was: CD45RO+ cells pooled with CCR7-negative TemRA cells. The receptor set was obtained from a man younger than 35 in good health. Some clones in this sample may be carry-over from other donors' samples.

This chain joins TRBV7-2 and TRBJ2-7; a possible D gene is TRBD1 (6 bases). Per the germline V gene, CDR1 is SGHTA and CDR2 is FQGNSA. V lost 4 bases to trimming and J lost 7 bases, with 8 bases between them. The CDR3 has 11 residues. CDR3 DNA sequence: TGTGCCAGCAGCTCCCAGGGGGAGCAGTACTTC. This sequence encodes CASSSQGEQYF.

V usage is TRBV6-6 and J usage is TRBJ1-1, with TRBD1 as a possible D gene (5 bases). Trimming took off 7 bases at V and 0 bases at J, with 15 bases between the two ends. The length of the CDR3 is 15 residues. Per germline, CDR1 MNHNY and CDR2 SVGAGI (reference sequence). For the CDR3, the DNA is TGTGCCAGCATCGTAGGGGCCGAGATGAACACTGAAGCTTTCTTT. Its protein is CASIVGAEMNTEAFF.

V gene TRBV4-2 combines with J gene TRBJ1-4; no clear D. The CDR3 sequence is 19 residues long. V was pared by 4 bases and J by 6 bases, with 27 bases between. The germline V gene has CDR1 LGHNA and CDR2 YNFKEQ. The CDR3 region is CASSPWRFLRQAADEKLFF. CDR3 sequence (DNA): TGTGCCAGCAGCCCCTGGCGTTTTCTACGGCAAGCGGCCGATGAAAAACTGTTTTTT.

The chain recombines TRBV5-4 with TRBJ2-7; TRBD1 or TRBD2 may be the D gene (5 bases each). In germline, CDR1 is SGHNT, CDR2 YYREEE (reference sequence). This CDR3 is built from 15 residues. V lost 4 bases and J 1 base, leaving 15 bases between the germline ends. The CDR3, as DNA: TGTGCCAGCAGCCTCGAAGGGGAGCCTTCCTACGAGCAGTACTTC. Translating it yields CASSLEGEPSYEQYF.

V and J are TRBV11-2 and TRBJ2-7, with 7 bases aligning to TRBD1. With V trimmed by 5 bases and J by 6 bases, 7 bases remained unmatched. This CDR3 comprises 13 residues. Looked up from germline, CDR1 is SGHAT and CDR2 is FQNNGV. In nucleotides, the CDR3 is TGTGCCAGCAGCAACCGGGACAGACGCGAGCAGTACTTC. Amino acid sequence: CASSNRDRREQYF.

This clone was seen a few times. DNA for the CDR3: TGTGCCAGCAGCTTAGCGGGACTAGCGGGAGTTGCTGAGCAGTTCTTC. Residues: CASSLAGLAGVAEQFF. The chain recombines TRBV7-9 with TRBJ2-1; 14 bases align to TRBD2. V lost 0 bases, J lost 9 bases, and 4 bases stayed unmatched. CDR3 length: 16 residues. Germline-derived CDR1 and CDR2 are SEHNR and FQNEAQ (reference sequence).

In its sample, this clone was seen once. The chain is built from TRBV6-5 and TRBJ1-2; TRBD1 matches at 8 bases. CDR3 length equals 14 residues. Unmatched junction bases numbered 5, after V lost 4 bases and J lost 4 bases. Germline assignment: CDR1 MNHEY and CDR2 SVGAGI. CDR3 residues: CASSSQGAAYGYTF. The CDR3, as DNA: TGTGCCAGCAGTTCGCAGGGGGCTGCCTATGGCTACACCTTC.

The chain is built from TRBV7-2 and TRBJ2-3; D is ambiguous. V lost 2 bases and J lost 2, with 17 bases in between. Germline V gene lookup returns CDR1 SGHTA and CDR2 FQGNSA. The CDR3 covers 17 residues. As DNA, the CDR3 is TGTGCCAGCAGCTTAAACCTCCTCTGGGCCGACACAGATACGCAGTATTTT. It translates to CASSLNLLWADTDTQYF.

This chain connects TRBV9 to TRBJ1-2, with no clear D. V lost 4 bases and J 0 bases, leaving 13 bases between the germline ends. CDR3 size: 15 residues. Germline lookup yields CDR1 SGDLS and CDR2 YYNGEE. In nucleotides, the CDR3 is TGTGCCAGCAGCTACACCAGAACTCCTAACTATGGCTACACCTTC. This gives the protein CASSYTRTPNYGYTF.

The V gene is TRBV7-9, the J gene TRBJ1-1, with TRBD1 matching 9 bases. This CDR3 is built from 15 residues. After removal of 1 base from V and 7 bases from J, the junction contained 7 bases not matched to a gene. The germline CDR1 and CDR2 sequences are SEHNR and FQNEAQ (reference sequence). CDR3 loop: CASSLEVGTGIEAFF. In DNA form, the CDR3 reads TGTGCCAGCAGCTTAGAAGTGGGGACAGGGATTGAAGCTTTCTTT.

In its sample, this clone was seen once. The rearrangement links TRBV18 to TRBJ2-3, with D unresolved. V lost 0 bases and J lost 7, with 11 bases in between. The CDR3 totals 14 residues. Germline V gene sequence: CDR1 KGHSH, CDR2 LQKENI. CDR3 bases: TGTGCCAGCTCACCACCTGCTGACGGGTATACGCAGTATTTT. Protein: CASSPPADGYTQYF.

This chain connects TRBV5-1 to TRBJ2-5; TRBD1 matches at 8 bases. The CDR3 runs to 14 residues. J was trimmed by 4 bases and V by 1 base; bases with no gene match: 3. The germline gives CDR1 SGHRS, CDR2 YFSETQ. The CDR3 DNA reads as TGCGCCAGCAGCTTGCTCCAGGGGGCAGAGACCCAGTACTTC. Translating gives CASSLLQGAETQYF.

This sequence joins TRBV7-9 and TRBJ2-7; 9 nucleotides line up with TRBD1. This CDR3 contains 16 residues. V gave up 3 bases and J gave up 2 bases; unmatched junction bases: 8. CDR1 and CDR2 (germline): SEHNR, FQNEAQ (reference sequence). The CDR3 spells CASSFEGRQGAYEQYF. In DNA, the CDR3 is TGTGCCAGCAGCTTCGAAGGGAGACAGGGGGCCTACGAGCAGTACTTC.